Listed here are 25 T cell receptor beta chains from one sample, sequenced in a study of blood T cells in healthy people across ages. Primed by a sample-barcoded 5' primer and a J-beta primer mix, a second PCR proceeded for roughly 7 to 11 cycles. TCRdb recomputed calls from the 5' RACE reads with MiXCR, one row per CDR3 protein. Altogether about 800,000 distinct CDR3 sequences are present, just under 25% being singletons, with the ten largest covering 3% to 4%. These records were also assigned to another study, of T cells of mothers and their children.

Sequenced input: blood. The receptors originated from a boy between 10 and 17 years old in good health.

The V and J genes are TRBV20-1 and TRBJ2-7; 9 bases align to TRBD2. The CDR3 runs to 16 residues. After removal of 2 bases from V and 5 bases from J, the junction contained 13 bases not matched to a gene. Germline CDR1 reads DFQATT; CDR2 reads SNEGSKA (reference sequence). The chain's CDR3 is CSARSTIAGVGHEQYF. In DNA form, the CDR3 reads TGCAGTGCTAGATCGACTATAGCGGGAGTGGGCCACGAGCAGTACTTC.

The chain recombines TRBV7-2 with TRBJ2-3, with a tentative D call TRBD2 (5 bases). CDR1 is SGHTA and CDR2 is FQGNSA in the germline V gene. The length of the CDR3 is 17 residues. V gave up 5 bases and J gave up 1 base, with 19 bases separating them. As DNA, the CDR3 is TGTGCCAGCAGCCAGACCCTACTAGTTGGGGGCACAGATACGCAGTATTTT. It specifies CASSQTLLVGGTDTQYF.

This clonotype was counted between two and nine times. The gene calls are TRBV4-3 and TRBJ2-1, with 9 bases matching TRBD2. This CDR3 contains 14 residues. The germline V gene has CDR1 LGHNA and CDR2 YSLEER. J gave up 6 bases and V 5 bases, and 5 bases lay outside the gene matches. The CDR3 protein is CASSWGLASNEQFF. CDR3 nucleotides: TGCGCCAGCAGCTGGGGACTAGCATCCAATGAGCAGTTCTTC.

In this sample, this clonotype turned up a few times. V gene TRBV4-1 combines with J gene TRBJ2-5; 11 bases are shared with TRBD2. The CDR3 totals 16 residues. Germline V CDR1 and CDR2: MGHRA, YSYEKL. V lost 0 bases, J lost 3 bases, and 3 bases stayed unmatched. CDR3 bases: TGCGCCAGCAGCCAAGATTATAGCGGGAGGGAAGAGACCCAGTACTTC. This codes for CASSQDYSGREETQYF.

CDR3 loop: CASSSIGAGVRGTDTQYF. The CDR3 DNA reads TGTGCCAGCAGCTCAATCGGAGCGGGGGTACGGGGGACAGATACGCAGTATTTT. This chain connects TRBV28 to TRBJ2-3; the match to TRBD2 covers 8 bases. Germline assignment: CDR1 MDHEN and CDR2 SYDVKM. J gave up 3 bases and V 6 bases, and 17 bases lay outside the gene matches. CDR3 length: 18 amino acids.

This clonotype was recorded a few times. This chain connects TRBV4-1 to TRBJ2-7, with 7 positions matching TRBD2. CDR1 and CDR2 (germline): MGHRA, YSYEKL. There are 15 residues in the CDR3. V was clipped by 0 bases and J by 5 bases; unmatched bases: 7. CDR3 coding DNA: TGCGCCAGCAGCCAAGATCGGGGAGGGAGGAACGAGCAGTACTTC. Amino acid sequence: CASSQDRGGRNEQYF.

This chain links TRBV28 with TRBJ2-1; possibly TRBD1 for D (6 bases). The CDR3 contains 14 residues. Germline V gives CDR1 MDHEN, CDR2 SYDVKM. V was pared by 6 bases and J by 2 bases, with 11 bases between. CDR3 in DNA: TGTGCCAGCAGCATCCGGACAGCCTACAATGAGCAGTTCTTC. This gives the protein CASSIRTAYNEQFF.

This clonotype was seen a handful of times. The CDR3: CASSTPGQGATEAFF. In nucleotides, the CDR3 is TGTGCCAGCAGTACCCCCGGACAGGGGGCCACTGAAGCTTTCTTT. The genes are TRBV25-1 and TRBJ1-1; 11 nucleotides line up with TRBD1. Germline trimming cut 5 bases from V and 4 bases from J; bases unmatched to any gene: 6. Germline lookup yields CDR1 MGHDK and CDR2 SYGVNS. This CDR3 region has 15 residues.

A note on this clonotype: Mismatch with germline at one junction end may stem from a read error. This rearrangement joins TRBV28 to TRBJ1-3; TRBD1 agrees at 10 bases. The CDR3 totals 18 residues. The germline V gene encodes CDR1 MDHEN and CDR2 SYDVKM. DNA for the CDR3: TGTGCCAGCCGACTCGGGACAGGGGCCTCTCTCCCTGGAAACACCACATATTTT. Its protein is CASRLGTGASLPGNTTYF.

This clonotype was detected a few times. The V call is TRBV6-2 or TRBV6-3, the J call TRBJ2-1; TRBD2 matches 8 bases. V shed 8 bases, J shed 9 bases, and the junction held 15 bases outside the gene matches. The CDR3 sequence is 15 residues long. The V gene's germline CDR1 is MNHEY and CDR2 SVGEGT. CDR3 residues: CASGLDLAGAGEQFF. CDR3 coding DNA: TGTGCCAGCGGCCTTGACCTAGCGGGCGCTGGTGAGCAGTTCTTC.

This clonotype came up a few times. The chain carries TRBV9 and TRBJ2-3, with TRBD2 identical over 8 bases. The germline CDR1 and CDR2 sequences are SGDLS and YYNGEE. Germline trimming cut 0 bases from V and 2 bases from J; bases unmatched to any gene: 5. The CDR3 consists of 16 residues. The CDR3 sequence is CASSVAAGGSTDTQYF. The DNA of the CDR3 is TGTGCCAGCAGCGTAGCGGCGGGAGGCTCCACAGATACGCAGTATTTT.

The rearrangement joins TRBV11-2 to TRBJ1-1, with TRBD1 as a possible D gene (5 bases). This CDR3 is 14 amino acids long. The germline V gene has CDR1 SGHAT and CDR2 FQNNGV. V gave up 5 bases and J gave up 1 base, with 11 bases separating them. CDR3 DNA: TGTGCCAGCAGCCCCGGACACCGGAACACTGAAGCTTTCTTT. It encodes CASSPGHRNTEAFF.

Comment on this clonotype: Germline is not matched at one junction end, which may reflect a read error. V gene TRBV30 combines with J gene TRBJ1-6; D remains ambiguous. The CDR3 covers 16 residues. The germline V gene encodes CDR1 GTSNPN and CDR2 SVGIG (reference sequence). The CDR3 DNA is TGTGCCTGGAGATGGCAGGAATACTCCTATAATTCACCCCTCCGCTTT. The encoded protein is CAWRWQEYSYNSPLRF.

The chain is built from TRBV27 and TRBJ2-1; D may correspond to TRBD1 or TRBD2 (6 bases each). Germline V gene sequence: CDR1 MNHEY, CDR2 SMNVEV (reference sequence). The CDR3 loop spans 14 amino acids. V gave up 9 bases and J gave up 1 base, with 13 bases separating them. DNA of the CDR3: TGTGCCAGTGGGAAGGGGGGTTCCTACAATGAGCAGTTCTTC. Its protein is CASGKGGSYNEQFF.

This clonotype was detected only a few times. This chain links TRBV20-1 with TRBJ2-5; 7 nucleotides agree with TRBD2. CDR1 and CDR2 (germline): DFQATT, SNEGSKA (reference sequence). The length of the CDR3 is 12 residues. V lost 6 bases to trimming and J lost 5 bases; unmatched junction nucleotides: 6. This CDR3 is CSATSFLETQYF. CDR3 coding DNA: TGCAGTGCGACTAGCTTTCTGGAGACCCAGTACTTC.

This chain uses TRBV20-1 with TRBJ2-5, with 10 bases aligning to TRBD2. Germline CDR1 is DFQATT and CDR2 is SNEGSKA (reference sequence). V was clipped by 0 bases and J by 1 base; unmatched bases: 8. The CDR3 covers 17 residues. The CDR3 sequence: CSARDYRTSGFQETQYF. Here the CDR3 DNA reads TGCAGTGCTAGAGACTACCGGACTAGCGGATTCCAAGAGACCCAGTACTTC.

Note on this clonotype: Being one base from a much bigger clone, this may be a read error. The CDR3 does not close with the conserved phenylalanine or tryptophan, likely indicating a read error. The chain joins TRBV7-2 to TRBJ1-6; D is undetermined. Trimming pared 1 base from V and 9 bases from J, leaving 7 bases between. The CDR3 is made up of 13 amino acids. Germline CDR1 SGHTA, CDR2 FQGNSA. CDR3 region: CASSLDFASPLHL. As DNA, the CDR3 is TGTGCCAGCAGCTTAGATTTTGCTTCACCCCTCCACCTT.

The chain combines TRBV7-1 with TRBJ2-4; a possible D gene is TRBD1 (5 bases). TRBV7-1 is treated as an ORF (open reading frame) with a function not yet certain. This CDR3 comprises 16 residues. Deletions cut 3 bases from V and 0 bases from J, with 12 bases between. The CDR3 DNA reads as TGTGCCAGCAGCTCGAAGACAGCACTAGCCAAAAACATTCAGTACTTC. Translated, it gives CASSSKTALAKNIQYF.

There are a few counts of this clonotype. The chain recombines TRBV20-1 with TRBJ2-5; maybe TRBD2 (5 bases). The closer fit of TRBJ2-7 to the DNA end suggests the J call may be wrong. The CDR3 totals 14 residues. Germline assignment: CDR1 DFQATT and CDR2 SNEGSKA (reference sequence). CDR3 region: CSAILPEGRYEQYF. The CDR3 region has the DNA TGCAGTGCTATCCTACCCGAGGGCCGGTACGAGCAGTACTTC.

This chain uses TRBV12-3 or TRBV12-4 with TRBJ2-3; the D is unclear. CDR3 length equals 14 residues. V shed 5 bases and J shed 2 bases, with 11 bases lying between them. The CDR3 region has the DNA TGTGCCAGCAGTCGGGTAGTTCACACAGATACGCAGTATTTT. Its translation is CASSRVVHTDTQYF.

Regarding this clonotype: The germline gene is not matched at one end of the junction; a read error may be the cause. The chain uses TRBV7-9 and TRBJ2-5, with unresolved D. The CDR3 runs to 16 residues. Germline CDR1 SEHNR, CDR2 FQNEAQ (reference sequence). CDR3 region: CASSLVTGGGSYEQCF. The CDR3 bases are TGTGCCAGCAGCTTAGTTACTGGTGGTGGTTCCTACGAGCAGTGCTTC.

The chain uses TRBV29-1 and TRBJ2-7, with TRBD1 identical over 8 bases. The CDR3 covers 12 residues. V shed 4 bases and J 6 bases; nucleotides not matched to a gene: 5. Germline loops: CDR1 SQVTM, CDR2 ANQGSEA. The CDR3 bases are TGCAGCGTTGGTCAGGGGGCAGGCGAGCAGTACTTC. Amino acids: CSVGQGAGEQYF.

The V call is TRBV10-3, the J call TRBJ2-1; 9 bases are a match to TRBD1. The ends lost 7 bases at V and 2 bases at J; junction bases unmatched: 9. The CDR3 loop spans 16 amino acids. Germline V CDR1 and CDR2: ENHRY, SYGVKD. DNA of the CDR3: TGTGCCATCAAGGGACAGGGTCTGAACACCTACAATGAGCAGTTCTTC. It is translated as CAIKGQGLNTYNEQFF.

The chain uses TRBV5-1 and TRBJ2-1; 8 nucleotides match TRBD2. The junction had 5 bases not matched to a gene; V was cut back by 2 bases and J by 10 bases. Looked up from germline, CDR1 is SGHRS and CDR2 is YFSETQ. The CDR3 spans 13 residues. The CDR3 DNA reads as TGCGCCAGCAGCTTTTTGACGGGAGGGGAGCAGTTCTTC. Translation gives CASSFLTGGEQFF.

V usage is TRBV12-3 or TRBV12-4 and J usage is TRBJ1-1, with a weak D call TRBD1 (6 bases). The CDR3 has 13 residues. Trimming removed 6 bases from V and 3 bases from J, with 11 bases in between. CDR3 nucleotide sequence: TGTGCCAGCAGCCGTTACAGGGACACTGAAGCTTTCTTT. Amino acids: CASSRYRDTEAFF.